This paragraph covers one T cell receptor (beta chain) sequence. The method was immunoSEQ multiplex PCR; TCRdb's version includes in-frame clones alone and lacks a portion of them. The sample records about 90,000 clones, around nine tenths being singletons. This sample is part of a study of T cell responses to AZD1222 COVID-19 vaccine. Trimming stripped 3 bases from V and 4 bases from J, with 15 bases between. The V gene's germline CDR1 is MNHEY and CDR2 SMNVEV (reference sequence). The CDR3 spans 15 residues. Sequencing used peripheral blood, obtained 28 days after the second AZD1222 dose. This clonotype originated in an adult who received the AZD1222 COVID-19 vaccine. The chain combines TRBV27 with TRBJ1-2; D ambiguous. As DNA, the CDR3 is TGTGCCAGCAGTTTGACCCCGACGGTCTCCTATGGCTACACCTTC. Its protein product is CASSLTPTVSYGYTF.